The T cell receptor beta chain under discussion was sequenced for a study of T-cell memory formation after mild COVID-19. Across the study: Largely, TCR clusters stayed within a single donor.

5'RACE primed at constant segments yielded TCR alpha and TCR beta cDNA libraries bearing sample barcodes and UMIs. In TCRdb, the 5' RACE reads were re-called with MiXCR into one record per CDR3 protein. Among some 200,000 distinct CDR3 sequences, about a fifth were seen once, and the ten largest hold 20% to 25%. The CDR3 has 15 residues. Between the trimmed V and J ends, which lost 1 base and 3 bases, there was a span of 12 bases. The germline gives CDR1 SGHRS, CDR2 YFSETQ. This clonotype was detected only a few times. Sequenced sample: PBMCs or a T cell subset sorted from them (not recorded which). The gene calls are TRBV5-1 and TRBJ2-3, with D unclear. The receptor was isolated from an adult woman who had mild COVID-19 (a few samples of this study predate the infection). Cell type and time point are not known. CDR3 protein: CASSLIRVGTDTQYF. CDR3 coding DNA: TGCGCCAGCAGCTTGATCCGGGTCGGGACAGATACGCAGTATTTT.